A single sample gave rise to the 31 T cell receptor beta chains below, sequenced in a study of blood T cell repertoires in COVID-19. Sequenced by immunoSEQ multiplex PCR; TCRdb stores in-frame clones only, minus some. This table holds around 59,000 clones, more than 60% found once. The specimen was peripheral blood. These receptors all stem from a woman between 50 and 59 years old with active or convalescent COVID-19.

This sequence joins TRBV19 and TRBJ1-1; tentative D call: TRBD1 (5 bases). The CDR3 extends over 13 amino acids. V was shortened by 2 bases and J by 5 bases, with 9 bases between the two germline ends. The germline gives CDR1 LNHDA, CDR2 SQIVND (reference sequence). CDR3 protein: CASSIRGGTEAFF. The DNA for the CDR3 is TGTGCCAGTAGTATAAGGGGTGGGACTGAAGCTTTCTTT.

This clone was seen just once. V gene TRBV24-1 combines with J gene TRBJ2-3, with D uncertain. This CDR3 region has 13 residues. Between the trimmed V and J ends, which lost 5 bases and 5 bases, there was a span of 10 bases. Germline CDR1 reads KGHDR; CDR2 reads SFDVKD. CDR3 DNA sequence: TGTGCCACCAGTGTCCGTACCGGAGATACGCAGTATTTT. It encodes CATSVRTGDTQYF.

The chain couples TRBV10-1 to TRBJ2-2, with 9 bases aligning to TRBD2. This CDR3 has 17 residues. Germline lookup yields CDR1 WNHNN and CDR2 SYGVQD (reference sequence). The J segment lost 0 bases and the V segment lost 3 bases, leaving 5 bases of the junction unmatched. CDR3 protein: CASSDEREASNTGELFF. DNA of the CDR3: TGCGCCAGCAGTGACGAGCGGGAGGCCTCGAACACCGGGGAGCTGTTTTTT.

The chain joins TRBV14 to TRBJ2-7, with TRBD2 matching over 12 bases. Trimming removed 4 bases from V and 4 bases from J; junction bases left unmatched: 5. Germline V gene lookup returns CDR1 SGHDN and CDR2 FVKESK. CDR3 size: 15 residues. The CDR3 loop reads CASSPLTSGSYEQYF. The CDR3 nucleotides read TGTGCCAGCAGCCCGTTGACTAGCGGGAGTTACGAGCAGTACTTC.

V gene TRBV6-2 or TRBV6-3 combines with J gene TRBJ2-7; 8 nucleotides line up with TRBD2. Per germline, CDR1 MNHEY and CDR2 SVGEGT. The CDR3 is made up of 15 amino acids. Unmatched junction bases numbered 7, after V lost 5 bases and J lost 1 base. CDR3 protein: CASSHRLARSYEQYF. CDR3 DNA: TGTGCCAGCAGTCATCGACTAGCGCGATCCTACGAGCAGTACTTC.

J is TRBJ2-2 and V is TRBV5-6, with TRBD2 matching over 10 bases. Losses at the gene ends were 0 bases for V and 4 bases for J; bases not matched to a gene: 9. Germline V gene lookup returns CDR1 SGHDT and CDR2 YYEEEE. The CDR3 loop spans 18 amino acids. CDR3 sequence (DNA): TGTGCCAGCAGCTTGGGACTAGCGGGTAGAACAGTCACCGGGGAGCTGTTTTTT. Its translation is CASSLGLAGRTVTGELFF.

This clone appeared a single time. This chain links TRBV11-3 with TRBJ1-1; weak D call: TRBD1 (5 bases). Per germline, CDR1 SGHNT and CDR2 YENEEA. This CDR3 region has 13 residues. The V end lost 5 bases, the J end lost 1 base, and 8 bases lay between the germline ends. The CDR3 sequence: CASSPQGNTEAFF. The CDR3 DNA reads TGTGCCAGCAGCCCCCAGGGGAACACTGAAGCTTTCTTT. Drawing the rest from reference TRBV11-3 and TRBJ1-1, the complete variable domain is EAGVVQSPRYKIIEKKQPVAFWCNPISGHNTLYWYLQNLGQGPELLIRYENEEAVDDSQLPKDRFSAERLKGVDSTLKIQPAELGDSAVYLCASSPQGNTEAFFGQGTRLTVV.

This chain connects TRBV5-1 to TRBJ2-2, with a weak D call TRBD1 (6 bases). CDR1 is SGHRS, CDR2 YFSETQ, per germline. CDR3 length: 16 residues. V dropped 5 bases and J dropped 4 bases, with 18 bases sitting between them. The CDR3: CASRQGTIGGTGELFF. The CDR3 nucleotides are TGCGCCAGCAGGCAGGGGACGATAGGAGGCACCGGGGAGCTGTTTTTT.

In this sample, this clone turned up a few times. This chain uses TRBV19 with TRBJ1-1; the match to TRBD1 covers 7 bases. CDR1 and CDR2 from the germline V gene are LNHDA and SQIVND (reference sequence). V dropped 4 bases and J dropped 0; count of bases not matched to a gene: 5. This CDR3 has 15 residues. The CDR3 bases are TGTGCCAGTAGTAAGACAGGGAGGATGAACACTGAAGCTTTCTTT. It is translated as CASSKTGRMNTEAFF.

The table lists this clone with a few counts. Other DNA sequences in the sample encode the same CDR3. This chain joins TRBV5-6 and TRBJ2-3; D is unclear. The germline gives CDR1 SGHDT, CDR2 YYEEEE. CDR3 length: 12 amino acids. Between the trimmed V and J ends, which lost 2 bases and 4 bases, there was a span of 5 bases. The CDR3 coding sequence is TGTGCCAGCAGCTTTTCCGCAGATACGCAGTATTTT. Translating it yields CASSFSADTQYF.

This clone was seen just once. The V gene is TRBV7-2, the J gene TRBJ2-1; 12 bases match TRBD2. The CDR3 is 15 residues long. CDR1 SGHTA and CDR2 FQGNSA come from the germline V gene. Unmatched junction bases numbered 6, after V lost 3 bases and J lost 9 bases. CDR3 bases: TGTGCCAGCAGCTTTACTAGCGGGAGGACAGGTGAGCAGTTCTTC. Translated: CASSFTSGRTGEQFF.

This clone has more than one count but fewer than ten. V and J are TRBV6-6 and TRBJ2-3, with 11 bases that match TRBD1. The CDR3 is made up of 15 amino acids. Germline V lookup: CDR1 MNHNY, CDR2 SVGAGI (reference sequence). The ends lost 6 bases at V and 4 bases at J; junction bases unmatched: 6. This CDR3 reads CASRIGTGGADTQYF. For the CDR3, the DNA is TGTGCCAGCAGGATCGGGACAGGGGGTGCAGATACGCAGTATTTT.

This clone was observed a handful of times. The J gene is TRBJ1-1, the V gene TRBV19, with D uncertain. The CDR3 extends over 14 amino acids. V was pared by 3 bases and J by 5 bases, with 13 bases between. The germline V gene encodes CDR1 LNHDA and CDR2 SQIVND (reference sequence). In DNA form, the CDR3 reads TGTGCCAGTAGTATCCCCGGGGAGCGGACTGAAGCTTTCTTT. Amino acids: CASSIPGERTEAFF. Together with reference TRBV19 and TRBJ1-1, the CDR3 gives the full variable domain: DGGITQSPKYLFRKEGQNVTLSCEQNLNHDAMYWYRQDPGQGLRLIYYSQIVNDFQKGDIAEGYSVSREKKESFPLTVTSAQKNPTAFYLCASSIPGERTEAFFGQGTRLTVV.

The V call is TRBV3-1 (or the pseudogene TRBV3-2), the J call TRBJ2-5; D might be TRBD2 (6 bases). V was shortened by 5 bases and J by 7 bases, with 17 bases between the two germline ends. This CDR3 region has 14 residues. Germline CDR1 is LGHDT and CDR2 is YNNKEL (reference sequence). CDR3 residues: CASSAAGGGWTQYF. In DNA, the CDR3 is TGTGCCAGCAGCGCAGCGGGTGGGGGGTGGACCCAGTACTTC.

The chain employs TRBV4-2 and TRBJ1-5, with D uncertain. CDR3 length: 15 residues. Trimming removed 0 bases at V and 0 bases at J, with 6 bases between. The germline V gene has CDR1 LGHNA and CDR2 YNFKEQ. CDR3 bases: TGTGCCAGCAGCCAAGATACTAATAGCAATCAGCCCCAGCATTTT. This translates into CASSQDTNSNQPQHF.

CDR3 nucleotide sequence: TGTGCCAGCAGTGGCTGGACAGGGTCGAACTATGGCTACACCTTC. Its protein product is CASSGWTGSNYGYTF. This chain connects TRBV25-1 to TRBJ1-2; 8 bases map to TRBD1. CDR3 length equals 15 residues. The V segment lost 4 bases and the J segment 2 bases; nucleotides outside the gene matches: 6. The germline CDR1 and CDR2 sequences are MGHDK and SYGVNS.

This clone was recorded a few times. V is TRBV19 and J is TRBJ1-5; D is ambiguous. CDR3 size: 15 residues. Trimming removed 7 bases from V and 0 bases from J, with 13 bases in between. CDR1 is LNHDA, CDR2 SQIVND, per germline (reference sequence). CDR3 DNA: TGTGCCAGTACCGCGGACTTTTATAGCAATCAGCCCCAGCATTTT. The encoded protein is CASTADFYSNQPQHF.

The rearrangement links TRBV21-1 to TRBJ1-1; the table's D call, TRBD1, has no DNA check behind it. TRBV21-1 represents a pseudogene. This CDR3 comprises 15 residues. The CDR3 sequence is CASIPTGMRGTEAFF. Written as DNA, the CDR3 is TGTGCCAGCATCCCCACAGGGATGAGAGGCACTGAAGCTTTCTTT.

This chain connects TRBV30 to TRBJ2-1; 9 nucleotides line up with TRBD2. The CDR3 consists of 16 residues. CDR1 is GTSNPN, CDR2 SVGIG, per germline (reference sequence). With V trimmed by 1 base and J by 8 bases, 12 bases remained unmatched. CDR3 sequence: CAWSDSGLARFHEQFF. The CDR3 DNA reads TGTGCCTGGAGTGACTCGGGACTAGCCAGATTTCATGAGCAGTTCTTC. Complete variable domain (other parts from reference TRBV30 and TRBJ2-1): SQTIHQWPATLVQPVGSPLSLECTVEGTSNPNLYWYRQAAGRGLQLLFYSVGIGQISSEVPQNLSASRPQDRQFILSSKKLLLSDSGFYLCAWSDSGLARFHEQFFGPGTRLTVL.

This clone appeared a few times. The chain uses TRBV7-6 and TRBJ2-7; TRBD1 aligns across 9 bases. This CDR3 region has 15 residues. V was clipped by 5 bases and J by 3 bases; unmatched bases: 8. CDR1 is SGHVS and CDR2 is FNYEAQ in the germline V gene. For the CDR3, the DNA is TGTGCCAGCAGCATGGTTACAGGGGGCATCTACGAGCAGTACTTC. Amino acid sequence: CASSMVTGGIYEQYF.

The V call is TRBV7-6, the J call TRBJ1-6, with 7 bases identical to TRBD1. This CDR3 spans 16 amino acids. V dropped 6 bases and J dropped 6; count of bases not matched to a gene: 11. Germline V CDR1 and CDR2: SGHVS, FNYEAQ. In DNA, the CDR3 is TGTGCCAGCAGTCGCGACAGGGCCACATCTAATTCACCCCTCCACTTT. It translates to CASSRDRATSNSPLHF.

This chain joins TRBV3-1 (or the pseudogene TRBV3-2) and TRBJ1-1, with D tentatively TRBD1 (6 bases). Germline assignment: CDR1 LGHDT and CDR2 YNNKEL (reference sequence). V was pared by 5 bases and J by 1 base, with 14 bases between. The length of the CDR3 is 15 residues. The CDR3 DNA reads as TGTGCCAGCAGCGTCAGGGGATCGCGGAACACTGAAGCTTTCTTT. Translating gives CASSVRGSRNTEAFF.

J is TRBJ2-2 and V is TRBV6-5; 7 bases map to TRBD1. This CDR3 comprises 14 residues. The J segment lost 5 bases and the V segment lost 8 bases, leaving 8 bases of the junction unmatched. Germline V lookup: CDR1 MNHEY, CDR2 SVGAGI. CDR3 protein: CASANRGSTGELFF. The CDR3 nucleotides are TGTGCCAGCGCGAACAGGGGATCTACCGGGGAGCTGTTTTTT.

The chain is built from TRBV3-1 (or the pseudogene TRBV3-2) and TRBJ2-2; 11 nucleotides line up with TRBD2. This CDR3 spans 16 amino acids. Germline CDR1 is LGHDT and CDR2 is YNNKEL (reference sequence). J lost 5 bases, V lost 7 bases, and 9 bases had no gene match. The CDR3 DNA reads TGTGCCAGCACCAAACTCCTAGCGGGAGGTACCGGGGAGCTGTTTTTT. Amino acid sequence: CASTKLLAGGTGELFF.

The chain links TRBV28 to TRBJ1-2; perhaps TRBD1 as D (5 bases). The V and J ends lost 4 bases and 4 bases respectively, with 13 bases between them. Germline V gene data show CDR1 as MDHEN and CDR2 as SYDVKM. The CDR3 extends over 14 amino acids. CDR3 sequence reads: CASSSGLNIYGYTF. CDR3 bases: TGTGCCAGCAGTTCGGGACTTAACATCTATGGCTACACCTTC.

This clone is judged medium-sized. The chain couples TRBV7-9 to TRBJ1-2; no reliable D call. The V gene lost 10 bases and the J gene lost 7 bases, with 13 bases spanning the gap. Germline loops: CDR1 SEHNR, CDR2 FQNEAQ (reference sequence). The CDR3 is made up of 11 amino acids. CDR3 residues: CATDSSRGYTF. As DNA, the CDR3 is TGTGCCACCGACTCTTCCCGTGGCTACACCTTC.

The chain recombines TRBV30 with TRBJ2-7, with D possibly being TRBD1 (5 bases). CDR1 is GTSNPN, CDR2 SVGIG, per germline (reference sequence). The CDR3 loop spans 13 amino acids. Trimming shortened V by 4 bases and J by 7 bases, and 17 bases separated the two germline ends. In DNA, the CDR3 is TGTGCCTGGAATCAGGGTTTATGGTGGGAGCAGTACTTC. It is translated as CAWNQGLWWEQYF.

The table lists this clone with a count of one. J is TRBJ2-2 and V is TRBV5-5; TRBD2 might be the D (6 bases). From germline, CDR1 is SGHKS and CDR2 YYEKEE (reference sequence). V shed 4 bases and J shed 2 bases, with 15 bases lying between them. This CDR3 has 16 residues. The CDR3 nucleotides read TGTGCCAGCAGCCCTACCGGGGGTTATAACACCGGGGAGCTGTTTTTT. Amino acid sequence: CASSPTGGYNTGELFF. The full variable domain, its missing parts supplied by reference TRBV5-5 and TRBJ2-2, is DAGVTQSPTHLIKTRGQQVTLRCSPISGHKSVSWYQQVLGQGPQFIFQYYEKEERGRGNFPDRFSARQFPNYSSELNVNALLLGDSALYLCASSPTGGYNTGELFFGEGSRLTVL.

This chain uses TRBV30 with TRBJ1-2; 9 bases match TRBD1. There are 14 residues in the CDR3. The germline V gene has CDR1 GTSNPN and CDR2 SVGIG (reference sequence). J gave up 1 base and V 7 bases, and 7 bases lay outside the gene matches. Here the CDR3 DNA reads TGTGCCTATTCACAGGGGGCGTTTAACTATGGCTACACCTTC. Protein product: CAYSQGAFNYGYTF.

This clone appeared a single time. The chain recombines TRBV7-9 with TRBJ2-7; 9 nucleotides line up with TRBD1. Germline CDR1 reads SEHNR; CDR2 reads FQNEAQ (reference sequence). After removal of 5 bases from V and 2 bases from J, the junction contained 10 bases not matched to a gene. This CDR3 spans 16 amino acids. The CDR3 spells CASSPTGTGKPYEQYF. CDR3 sequence (DNA): TGTGCCAGCAGCCCCACCGGGACAGGGAAGCCCTACGAGCAGTACTTC.

The J gene is TRBJ1-2, the V gene TRBV6-5; no clear D. The CDR3 runs 10 residues. Germline CDR1 is MNHEY and CDR2 is SVGAGI. The germline V and J ends were trimmed by 2 bases and 8 bases, with 3 bases remaining between them. DNA for the CDR3: TGTGCCAGCAGTTACGGCGGCTACACCTTC. Translation: CASSYGGYTF.